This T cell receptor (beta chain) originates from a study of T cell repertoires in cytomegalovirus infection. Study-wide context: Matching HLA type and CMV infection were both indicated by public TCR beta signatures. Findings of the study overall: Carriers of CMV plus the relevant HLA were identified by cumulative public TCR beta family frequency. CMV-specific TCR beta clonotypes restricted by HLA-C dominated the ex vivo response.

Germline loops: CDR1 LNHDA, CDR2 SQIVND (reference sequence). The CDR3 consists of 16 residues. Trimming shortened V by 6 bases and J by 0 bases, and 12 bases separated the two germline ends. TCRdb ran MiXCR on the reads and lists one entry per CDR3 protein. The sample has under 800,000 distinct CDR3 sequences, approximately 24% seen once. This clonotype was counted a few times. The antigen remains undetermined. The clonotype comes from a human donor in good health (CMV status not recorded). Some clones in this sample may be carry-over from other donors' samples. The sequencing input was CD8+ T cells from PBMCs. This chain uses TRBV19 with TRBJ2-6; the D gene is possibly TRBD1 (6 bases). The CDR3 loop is CASSPTGSSGANVLTF. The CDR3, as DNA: TGTGCCAGTAGCCCAACAGGGAGCTCTGGGGCCAACGTCCTGACTTTC.